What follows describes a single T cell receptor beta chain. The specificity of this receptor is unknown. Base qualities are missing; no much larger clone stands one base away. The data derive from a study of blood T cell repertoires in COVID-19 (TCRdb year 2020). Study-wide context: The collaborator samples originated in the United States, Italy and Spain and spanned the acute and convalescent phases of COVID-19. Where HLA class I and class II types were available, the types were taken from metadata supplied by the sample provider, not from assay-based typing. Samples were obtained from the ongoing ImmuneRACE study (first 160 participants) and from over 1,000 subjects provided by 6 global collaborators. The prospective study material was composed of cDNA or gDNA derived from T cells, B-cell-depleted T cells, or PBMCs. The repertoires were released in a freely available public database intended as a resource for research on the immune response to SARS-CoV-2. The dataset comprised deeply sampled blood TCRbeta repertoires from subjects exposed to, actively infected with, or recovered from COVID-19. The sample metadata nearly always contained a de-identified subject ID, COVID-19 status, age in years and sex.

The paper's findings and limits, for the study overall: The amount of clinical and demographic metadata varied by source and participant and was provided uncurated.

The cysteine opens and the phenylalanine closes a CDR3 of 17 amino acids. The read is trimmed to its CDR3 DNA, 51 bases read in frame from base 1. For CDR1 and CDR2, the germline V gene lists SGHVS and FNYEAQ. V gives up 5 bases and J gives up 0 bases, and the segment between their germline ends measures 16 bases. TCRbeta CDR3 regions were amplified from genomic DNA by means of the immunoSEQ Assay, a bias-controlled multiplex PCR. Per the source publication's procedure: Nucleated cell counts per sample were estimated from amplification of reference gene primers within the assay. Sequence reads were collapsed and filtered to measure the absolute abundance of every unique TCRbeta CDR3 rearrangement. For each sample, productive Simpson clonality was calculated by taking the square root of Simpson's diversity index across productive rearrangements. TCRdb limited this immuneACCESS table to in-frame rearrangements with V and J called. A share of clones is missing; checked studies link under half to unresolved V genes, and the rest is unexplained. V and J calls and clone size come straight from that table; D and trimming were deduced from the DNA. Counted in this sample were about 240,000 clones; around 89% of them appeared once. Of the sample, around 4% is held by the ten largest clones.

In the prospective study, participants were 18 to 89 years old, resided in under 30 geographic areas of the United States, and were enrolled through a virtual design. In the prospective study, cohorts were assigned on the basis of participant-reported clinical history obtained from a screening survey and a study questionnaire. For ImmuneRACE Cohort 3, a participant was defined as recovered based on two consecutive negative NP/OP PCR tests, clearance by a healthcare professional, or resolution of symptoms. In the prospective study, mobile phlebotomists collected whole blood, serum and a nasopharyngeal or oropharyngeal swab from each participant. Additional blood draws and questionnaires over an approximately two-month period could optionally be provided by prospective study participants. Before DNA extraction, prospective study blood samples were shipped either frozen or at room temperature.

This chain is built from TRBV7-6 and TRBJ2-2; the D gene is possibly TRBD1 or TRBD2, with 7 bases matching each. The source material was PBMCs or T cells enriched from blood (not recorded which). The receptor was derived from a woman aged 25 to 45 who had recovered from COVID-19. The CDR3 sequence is CASSIGGGRANTGELFF. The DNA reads TGTGCCAGCAGCATAGGGGGCGGGAGAGCGAACACCGGGGAGCTGTTTTTT.